Listed below are T cell receptor beta chains from one sample, sequenced in a study of patients and donors after allogeneic stem cell transplantation. Via MiXCR, TCRdb re-called the RT-PCR reads, giving one row per CDR3 protein. The table has 4,000 to 5,000 distinct CDR3 sequences, more than 20% seen once. Sequencing input: blood, either unsorted or a sorted T cell fraction (not recorded which). The source of these receptors is a human donor who was either an allogeneic HSCT recipient or a stem cell or donor lymphocyte infusion donor (not recorded which). It is not recorded whose cells these are; they may come from a transplant donor. CDR3s include the opening cysteine and the closing phenylalanine or tryptophan. D genes are given only for firm matches. Size is omitted from some rows. Given values are once, few, many or a class for expanded clones.

d_call j_call v_call clone_size cdr3_length cdr3_nt cdr3_aa
TRBD2 TRBJ2-6 TRBV4-1 - 17 TGCGCCAGCAGCCAAGAGCGGGGGGTTGCGGGGGCCAACGTCCTGACTTTC CASSQERGVAGANVLTF
- TRBJ1-1 TRBV7-6 medium-sized 16 TGTGCCAGCAGCTTAGCGACGGGGGGACTACCCACTGAAGCTTTCTTT CASSLATGGLPTEAFF
TRBD1 TRBJ2-5 TRBV7-3 - 14 TGTGCCAGCAGCTTCGGGACAGGGCAAGAGACCCAGTACTTC CASSFGTGQETQYF
TRBD2 TRBJ2-3 TRBV20-1 medium-sized 16 TGCAGTTCCAAGGGGGGACTAGCGGGGTACACAGATACGCAGTATTTT CSSKGGLAGYTDTQYF
- TRBJ2-1 TRBV6-2/TRBV6-3 - 17 TGTGCCAGCAGTTACCTCCTTGGGCAAAGCTCCTACAATGAGCAGTTCTTC CASSYLLGQSSYNEQFF
- TRBJ1-1 TRBV29-1 - 13 TGCAGCGTTGTATCGGGTAGGGCCACTGAAGCTTTCTTT CSVVSGRATEAFF
- TRBJ2-1 TRBV29-1 medium-sized 12 TGCAGCGTTGAAGAATTAGCGCAGAGGAAGTTCTTC CSVEELAQRKFF
- TRBJ2-1 TRBV11-2 - 16 TGTGCCAGCAGCTACCGGGGGAGCGGAGATTACAATGAGCAGTTCTTC CASSYRGSGDYNEQFF
- TRBJ1-1 TRBV28 - 10 TGTGCCACCAGGGGCACTGAAGCTTTCTTT CATRGTEAFF
- TRBJ2-2 TRBV7-9 few 12 TGTGCCAGCAGAAGGGAAGGGGAGGAGCTGTTTTTT CASRREGEELFF
- TRBJ1-1 TRBV20-1 few 16 TGCAGTGCTAGGGAATTCGCAGGGATTCTTCAGACTGAAGCTTTCTTT CSAREFAGILQTEAFF
- TRBJ2-3 TRBV11-3 medium-sized 13 TGTGCCAGCAACAGGGAGAGCACAGATACGCAGTATTTT CASNRESTDTQYF
- TRBJ2-2 TRBV3-1 few 13 TGTGCCAGCAGGAACACTGGCACCGGGGAGCTGTTTTTT CASRNTGTGELFF
TRBD2 TRBJ2-2 TRBV7-2 few 15 TGTGCCAGCAGCCTGCCCGCGGGAGGGGCCGGGGAGCTGTTTTTT CASSLPAGGAGELFF
- TRBJ2-1 TRBV19 - 15 TGTGCCAGTAGTATAGGAGCGCAACCAAGGGATGAGCAGTTCTTC CASSIGAQPRDEQFF
TRBD2 TRBJ2-7 TRBV2 - 14 TGTGCCAGCAGTCCACTAGCGTCGATGGGCGAGCAGTACTTC CASSPLASMGEQYF
- TRBJ1-1 TRBV18 - 14 TGTGCCAGCTCACGCATCCAGGGAGGAACTGAAGCTTTCTTT CASSRIQGGTEAFF
- TRBJ1-6 TRBV7-8 - 14 TGTGCCAGCAGCGGGCAGGGAGAAAATTCACCCCTCCACTTT CASSGQGENSPLHF
TRBD1 TRBJ2-5 TRBV11-1 few 12 TGTGCCAGCAGCTTACAAGGACAGGGCCAGTACTTC CASSLQGQGQYF
- TRBJ2-3 TRBV5-1 medium-sized 13 TGCGCCAGCAGCTTGGACTTGGGAGATACGCAGTATTTT CASSLDLGDTQYF
- TRBJ1-1 TRBV5-1 - 15 TGCGCCAGCAGCTTGGAGGCAGGGGAGAACACTGAAGCTTTCTTT CASSLEAGENTEAFF
TRBD2 TRBJ2-3 TRBV5-1 - 14 TGCGCCAGCGGACTAGCGAGTACCACAGATACGCAGTATTTT CASGLASTTDTQYF
- TRBJ1-5 TRBV7-2 large 15 TGTGCCAGCAGCCTAGACGGGCAGAACTATCAGCCCCAGCATTTT CASSLDGQNYQPQHF
- TRBJ1-1 TRBV7-3 few 14 TGTGCCAGCAGCTTATCGGGCGGGAGCACTGAAGCTTTCTTT CASSLSGGSTEAFF
TRBD2 TRBJ2-7 TRBV7-2 few 14 TGTGCCAGCAGCGACTCTAGCGGGCCCTACGAGCAGTACTTC CASSDSSGPYEQYF
- TRBJ1-6 TRBV2 - 13 TGTGCCAGCAAGGGGGATTATAATTCACCCTTCCACTTT CASKGDYNSPFHF
TRBD2 TRBJ2-3 TRBV7-6 medium-sized 17 TGTGCCAGCAGCAAACGGGGAGGGACTCAGGGCACAGATACGCAGTATTTT CASSKRGGTQGTDTQYF
TRBD1 TRBJ1-5 TRBV4-3 - 15 TGCGCCAGCAGCCCCGAGACAGGGTCGGGACAGCCCCAGCATTTT CASSPETGSGQPQHF
- TRBJ2-1 TRBV6-2/TRBV6-3 - 13 TGTGCCAGCAGTCTTACAGAGTACAATGAGCAGTTCTTC CASSLTEYNEQFF
- TRBJ2-4 TRBV7-9 few 13 TGTGCCAGCAGCCCAGATGTGGGAAACATTCAGTACTTC CASSPDVGNIQYF
TRBD2 TRBJ2-7 TRBV27 few 12 TGTGCCACCAGGACTAGCGGGTACGAGCAGTACTTC CATRTSGYEQYF
TRBD2 TRBJ2-5 TRBV7-8 - 20 TGTGCCAGCAGCTTAGGCCTCGGACTAGCGGGGGGGGATCGAGTTGCGACCCAGTACTTC CASSLGLGLAGGDRVATQYF
- TRBJ1-2 TRBV5-4 few 12 TGTGCCTTCCGCGGGGGACCCTATGGCTACACCTTC CAFRGGPYGYTF
- TRBJ1-2 TRBV7-9 few 12 TGTGCCAGCAGCTTCAGTGACTATGGCTACACCTTC CASSFSDYGYTF
TRBD2 TRBJ2-7 TRBV5-1 few 13 TGCGCCAGCAGCTCCTCGACTAGCGGCGAGCAGTACTTC CASSSSTSGEQYF
TRBD1 TRBJ2-7 TRBV6-6 - 13 TGTGCCAGCAGTTGGGCAGGGGGCTACGAGCAGTACTTC CASSWAGGYEQYF
- TRBJ2-1 TRBV12-3/TRBV12-4 medium-sized 14 TGTGCCAGCAGTCCCGGTCGGATTATTAATGAGCAGTTCTTC CASSPGRIINEQFF
TRBD1 TRBJ2-5 TRBV6-1 few 13 TGTGCCGGTGGACAGGGCCACCAAGAGACCCAGTACTTC CAGGQGHQETQYF
- TRBJ2-2 TRBV30 medium-sized 13 TGTGCCTGGAGTGTACCGGGGGCCGGGGAGCTGTTTTTT CAWSVPGAGELFF
TRBD2 TRBJ2-3 TRBV14 few 15 TGTGCCAGCAGCCAAACTAGCGTTGGGACAGATACGCAGTATTTT CASSQTSVGTDTQYF
TRBD2 TRBJ2-1 TRBV11-1 few 18 TGTGCCAGCAGCCCAATATTCCGACTAGCGGGAGTAACCAATGAGCAGTTCTTC CASSPIFRLAGVTNEQFF
- TRBJ1-1 TRBV7-9 few 14 TGTGCCAGCAGCTTACATGGCGGTGATACTGAAGCTTTCTTT CASSLHGGDTEAFF
- TRBJ1-4 TRBV12-3/TRBV12-4 few 16 TGTGCCTCCCGAATCGGGACGGCAGCAACTAATGAAAAACTGTTTTTT CASRIGTAATNEKLFF
- TRBJ1-1 TRBV24-1 - 13 TGTGCCACCAAATCGACACTGAACACTGAAGCTTTCTTT CATKSTLNTEAFF
TRBD1 TRBJ2-1 TRBV12-3/TRBV12-4 - 15 TGTGCCAGCAGTCGGGACAGGTCCCAATCGAGCGAGCAGTTCTTC CASSRDRSQSSEQFF
TRBD2 TRBJ2-1 TRBV7-2 - 17 TGTGCCAGCAGCTTAGCGGTAGGACTAGCGGGGAAGAATGAGCAGTTCTTC CASSLAVGLAGKNEQFF